This T cell receptor (beta chain) appears in the sequencing data of a study of blood T cell repertoires in COVID-19. Across the whole study: PBMCs, B-cell-depleted T cells, or T cells provided the cDNA or gDNA that made up the material.

In the original processing: For nucleated cells, counts were estimated from reference gene primer amplification. Produced via immunoSEQ multiplex PCR; TCRdb's table is partial and in-frame only. Clonal size and the V and J genes are those of that table, whereas D and trimming came from the DNA. The repertoire holds hundreds of thousands of clones, with roughly nine tenths as singletons. The participants were between roughly 18 and 100 years old and came from roughly 25 US areas. In assigning cohorts, the study relied on participant-reported clinical history. V was shortened by 4 bases and J by 0 bases, with 10 bases between the two germline ends. This CDR3 has 16 amino acids. Germline CDR1 and CDR2: MGHDK and SYGVNS. This clone came up a few times.

This chain uses TRBV25-1 with TRBJ1-6, with D unresolved. This TCR came from a woman between 50 and 59 years old who had been exposed to COVID-19. Sequencing was performed on PBMCs or T cells enriched from blood (not recorded which). CDR3 sequence: CASSAPGSSYNSPLHF. CDR3 bases: TGTGCCAGCAGTGCTCCGGGGAGCTCCTATAATTCACCCCTCCACTTT.